Listed here are 29 T cell receptor beta chains from one sample, sequenced in a study of cytomegalovirus exposure and HLA in healthy donors. It was with 60 Vbeta and 13 Jbeta primers that the PCR ran. Profiling relied on immunoSEQ multiplex PCR, and the TCRdb table lists in-frame clones only, not all of them. Of roughly 170,000 clones listed, about four fifths were seen once; the top ten hold more than 4%. The material sequenced was PBMCs. The receptors shown here come from a man aged 18 to 29 in good health and CMV-seronegative.

The V call is TRBV19, the J call TRBJ1-6, with a weak D call TRBD1 (5 bases). The germline V gene has CDR1 LNHDA and CDR2 SQIVND (reference sequence). The CDR3 is 15 amino acids. V was trimmed by 6 bases and J by 6 bases, leaving 15 bases between them. This CDR3 reads CASRIFPGLNSPLHF. As DNA, the CDR3 is TGTGCCAGTAGGATCTTTCCAGGGCTTAATTCACCCCTCCACTTT.

This clone was counted only a few times. Here the CDR3 reads CSVVGTVSYEQYF. The CDR3 DNA reads as TGCAGCGTTGTGGGGACAGTATCCTACGAGCAGTACTTC. The chain employs TRBV29-1 and TRBJ2-7, with 7 bases matching TRBD1. Germline CDR1 SQVTM, CDR2 ANQGSEA. After removal of 4 bases from V and 1 base from J, the junction contained 4 bases not matched to a gene. The CDR3 sequence is 13 residues long.

The rearrangement joins TRBV2 to TRBJ1-1; D uncertain. V shed 4 bases and J shed 4 bases, with 10 bases lying between them. Germline V CDR1 and CDR2: SNHLY, FYNNEI. The CDR3 is 13 residues long. The CDR3 DNA reads as TGTGCCAGCAGTGGGCAAATTGGCACTGAAGCTTTCTTT. Its protein is CASSGQIGTEAFF.

The chain combines TRBV29-1 with TRBJ1-3, with D unclear. V gave up 7 bases and J gave up 8 bases, with 9 bases separating them. The germline V gene has CDR1 SQVTM and CDR2 ANQGSEA. The CDR3 has 10 residues. This chain's CDR3 is CSAGVDTIYF. As DNA, the CDR3 is TGCAGCGCCGGAGTGGACACCATATATTTT.

In this sample, this clone turned up a few times. The chain joins TRBV4-3 to TRBJ2-7, with TRBD2 matching 11 bases. After removal of 0 bases from V and 12 bases from J, the junction contained 7 bases not matched to a gene. The CDR3 loop spans 14 amino acids. The germline V gene encodes CDR1 LGHNA and CDR2 YSLEER. Written as DNA, the CDR3 is TGCGCCAGCAGCCAAGATATTAGCGGGAGGGCCCCGTACTTC. It encodes CASSQDISGRAPYF.

This clone appeared a single time. The rearrangement joins TRBV27 to TRBJ2-7; 12 bases match TRBD2. Germline V gene lookup returns CDR1 MNHEY and CDR2 SMNVEV (reference sequence). Trimming cost V 7 bases and J 7 bases; bases outside gene matches: 5. The CDR3 consists of 13 residues. CDR3 DNA: TGTGCCAGCAAGGGACTAGCGGGTGGTGAGCAGTACTTC. Protein: CASKGLAGGEQYF.

The genes are TRBV28 and TRBJ2-2; 10 bases are shared with TRBD1. The CDR3 length is 16 residues. Germline CDR1 MDHEN, CDR2 SYDVKM. V shed 5 bases, J shed 4 bases, and the junction held 7 bases outside the gene matches. The chain's CDR3 is CASSPPGTGATGELFF. The CDR3 region has the DNA TGTGCCAGCAGTCCCCCCGGGACAGGGGCCACCGGGGAGCTGTTTTTT.

The chain uses TRBV27 and TRBJ1-5; 7 bases align to TRBD1. The junction had 5 bases not matched to a gene; V was cut back by 6 bases and J by 6 bases. The CDR3 is made up of 13 amino acids. CDR1 and CDR2 from the germline V gene are MNHEY and SMNVEV (reference sequence). As DNA, the CDR3 is TGTGCCAGCAGCTATACAGGGGTTCAGCCCCAGCATTTT. This gives the protein CASSYTGVQPQHF.

This clone was counted once. The chain recombines TRBV7-2 with TRBJ1-3; D is undetermined. The germline gives CDR1 SGHTA, CDR2 FQGNSA. This CDR3 contains 14 residues. The ends were cut back, 2 bases at V and 3 bases at J, with 8 bases in the middle. CDR3 DNA: TGTGCCAGCAGCTTATTTTCAGATGGAAACACCATATATTTT. Protein product: CASSLFSDGNTIYF.

The genes are TRBV13 and TRBJ1-6; D ambiguous. Trimming removed 2 bases from V and 7 bases from J, with 15 bases in between. CDR3 length equals 16 residues. Germline loops: CDR1 PRHDT, CDR2 FYEKMQ (reference sequence). CDR3 nucleotide sequence: TGTGCCAGCAGCTTACACGGTCCCGGAGCAAATTCACCCCTCCACTTT. Amino acids: CASSLHGPGANSPLHF.

The rearrangement links TRBV19 to TRBJ1-1; D might be TRBD1 (6 bases). The CDR3 extends over 13 amino acids. V was pared by 6 bases and J by 6 bases, with 14 bases between. CDR1 and CDR2 (germline): LNHDA, SQIVND (reference sequence). This CDR3 reads CASSLQGGAEAFF. DNA for the CDR3: TGTGCCAGTAGCTTACAGGGTGGCGCTGAAGCTTTCTTT.

The CDR3: CASSLGRQGTGELFF. For the CDR3, the DNA is TGTGCCAGCAGCTTGGGGCGACAGGGCACCGGGGAGCTGTTTTTT. The chain joins TRBV7-9 to TRBJ2-2, with 7 bases fitting TRBD1. V dropped 3 bases and J dropped 4; count of bases not matched to a gene: 5. The CDR3 covers 15 residues. Germline CDR1 reads SEHNR; CDR2 reads FQNEAQ (reference sequence).

The rearrangement joins TRBV5-1 to TRBJ2-6; 8 bases align to TRBD1. This CDR3 has 18 residues. The V and J ends lost 3 bases and 3 bases, in that order; junction bases with no gene match: 11. The germline gives CDR1 SGHRS, CDR2 YFSETQ. The CDR3 bases are TGCGCCAGCAGCTGGCTCGGGGCAGGGGGCAATGGGGCCAACGTCCTGACTTTC. This encodes CASSWLGAGGNGANVLTF.

This chain connects TRBV28 to TRBJ1-6; D is unclear. The CDR3 length is 17 residues. Germline V lookup: CDR1 MDHEN, CDR2 SYDVKM. The V and J ends lost 4 bases and 0 bases respectively, with 13 bases between them. DNA for the CDR3: TGTGCCAGCAGTTCCACACCACGAAGCTCCTATAATTCACCCCTCCACTTT. Translation gives CASSSTPRSSYNSPLHF.

The V and J genes are TRBV15 and TRBJ2-5; TRBD2 agrees at 10 bases. The CDR3 loop spans 18 amino acids. Germline CDR1 reads LNHNV; CDR2 reads YYDKDF (reference sequence). Trimming at V came to 3 bases and at J to 5 bases, leaving 15 bases not matched to a gene. CDR3 DNA sequence: TGTGCCACCAGCAGCTTTGGGACTAGCGCTACACCCTGGGAGACCCAGTACTTC. Protein product: CATSSFGTSATPWETQYF.

This chain uses TRBV4-1 with TRBJ2-5; D remains unclear. V was shortened by 1 base and J by 5 bases, with 8 bases between the two germline ends. CDR3 length: 13 amino acids. Germline V gene lookup returns CDR1 MGHRA and CDR2 YSYEKL. CDR3 DNA: TGCGCCAGCAGCCAAGTTGTTCCGGAGACCCAGTACTTC. Translated: CASSQVVPETQYF.

This rearrangement joins TRBV4-1 to TRBJ1-1, with unresolved D. V dropped 3 bases and J dropped 4 bases, with 12 bases sitting between them. This CDR3 has 14 amino acids. Germline CDR1 is MGHRA and CDR2 is YSYEKL. This CDR3 is CASSQWGESTEAFF. As DNA, the CDR3 is TGCGCCAGCAGCCAGTGGGGAGAAAGCACTGAAGCTTTCTTT.

This chain links TRBV27 with TRBJ2-5; 11 bases line up with TRBD2. The CDR3 extends over 14 amino acids. CDR1 is MNHEY, CDR2 SMNVEV, per germline (reference sequence). J gave up 4 bases and V 7 bases, and 5 bases lay outside the gene matches. CDR3 amino acids: CASTSGGKRETQYF. CDR3 bases: TGTGCCAGCACTAGCGGGGGGAAGAGAGAGACCCAGTACTTC.

The rearrangement uses TRBV6-5 and TRBJ1-1, with D possibly TRBD1 on 6 matching bases. Germline CDR1 and CDR2: MNHEY and SVGAGI. Trimming cost V 7 bases and J 4 bases, with 13 bases left between them. The CDR3 covers 13 residues. CDR3 bases: TGTGCCAGCACCTACAGGGAGGGCACTGAAGCTTTCTTT. The encoded protein is CASTYREGTEAFF.

The chain links TRBV7-9 to TRBJ2-1; 7 bases fit TRBD1. Germline V gene sequence: CDR1 SEHNR, CDR2 FQNEAQ (reference sequence). The length of the CDR3 is 16 residues. The V segment lost 4 bases and the J segment 4 bases; nucleotides outside the gene matches: 10. The CDR3 DNA follows: TGTGCCAGCAGCTCCCCGAAGGACAGGAGATACAATGAGCAGTTCTTC. Protein: CASSSPKDRRYNEQFF.

This chain links TRBV11-1 with TRBJ1-6; D is undetermined. V was shortened by 2 bases and J by 8 bases, with 10 bases between the two germline ends. The germline V gene encodes CDR1 SGHAT and CDR2 FQDESV (reference sequence). The CDR3 runs 14 residues. The DNA for the CDR3 is TGTGCCAGCAGCTTAATTAGTACCGATTCACCCCTCCACTTT. Protein sequence: CASSLISTDSPLHF.

The chain is built from TRBV7-9 and TRBJ2-7, with TRBD1 matching 7 bases. Germline CDR1 and CDR2: SEHNR and FQNEAQ (reference sequence). CDR3 length: 16 residues. J lost 0 bases, V lost 3 bases, and 8 bases had no gene match. The DNA for the CDR3 is TGTGCCAGCAGCTTCCCCCGCAGGGGGAGCTCCTACGAGCAGTACTTC. Amino acids: CASSFPRRGSSYEQYF.

In DNA, the CDR3 is TGTGCCAGCAGCTCCCGGGCCGGGGTCGTTGGATCCCTCCACTTT. It encodes CASSSRAGVVGSLHF. J is TRBJ1-6 and V is TRBV5-4; D is uncertain. The CDR3 has 15 residues. CDR1 and CDR2 (germline): SGHNT, YYREEE (reference sequence). V was clipped by 3 bases and J by 14 bases, with 21 bases between them.

The rearrangement uses TRBV7-9 and TRBJ2-5, with 7 bases lining up with TRBD2. Germline trimming cut 7 bases from V and 3 bases from J; bases unmatched to any gene: 2. From germline, CDR1 is SEHNR and CDR2 FQNEAQ (reference sequence). CDR3 size: 12 residues. CDR3 residues: CASTRGEETQYF. The CDR3 DNA sequence: TGTGCCAGCACACGGGGGGAAGAGACCCAGTACTTC.

This rearrangement joins TRBV12-5 to TRBJ2-5; 9 bases fit TRBD1. After removal of 5 bases from V and 0 bases from J, the junction contained 7 bases not matched to a gene. The germline V gene has CDR1 LGHNT and CDR2 FRNRAP. The CDR3 consists of 16 residues. This chain's CDR3 is CASGPGQGIYQETQYF. The CDR3 nucleotides read TGTGCTAGTGGTCCCGGACAGGGGATATACCAAGAGACCCAGTACTTC. Full variable domain (outside the CDR3, taken from reference TRBV12-5 and TRBJ2-5): DARVTQTPRHKVTEMGQEVTMRCQPILGHNTVFWYRQTMMQGLELLAYFRNRAPLDDSGMPKDRFSAEMPDATLATLKIQPSEPRDSAVYFCASGPGQGIYQETQYFGPGTRLLVL.

The genes are TRBV5-1 and TRBJ2-1, with a weak D call TRBD1 (6 bases). In germline, CDR1 is SGHRS, CDR2 YFSETQ. This CDR3 region has 14 residues. V lost 0 bases and J 4 bases, leaving 8 bases between the germline ends. The CDR3 DNA sequence: TGCGCCAGCAGCTTGGAGGGGGTATACAATGAGCAGTTCTTC. It yields the protein CASSLEGVYNEQFF.

This chain connects TRBV29-1 to TRBJ1-2; D remains unclear. Trimming cost V 3 bases and J 6 bases, with 14 bases left between them. Germline CDR1 is SQVTM and CDR2 is ANQGSEA. The CDR3 has 13 residues. DNA for the CDR3: TGCAGCGTTGATTTCGGGGTATCGGATGGCTACACCTTC. Residues: CSVDFGVSDGYTF.

The rearrangement joins TRBV5-1 to TRBJ1-5; 7 nucleotides line up with TRBD1. Germline CDR1 SGHRS, CDR2 YFSETQ. Trimming at V came to 0 bases and at J to 9 bases, leaving 6 bases not matched to a gene. The length of the CDR3 is 14 residues. The CDR3 here is CASSLGWGQSPQHF. CDR3 sequence (DNA): TGCGCCAGCAGCTTGGGGTGGGGACAGTCGCCCCAGCATTTT.

The CDR3 region is CASSLAVGDNGYTF. The CDR3 DNA sequence: TGTGCCAGCAGCTTAGCGGTTGGGGACAATGGCTACACCTTC. The chain employs TRBV7-9 and TRBJ1-2; D is perhaps TRBD1 (6 bases). Germline V CDR1 and CDR2: SEHNR, FQNEAQ (reference sequence). The CDR3 consists of 14 residues. V lost 0 bases and J 6 bases, leaving 11 bases between the germline ends.